Below, one T cell receptor beta chain is given with its context. Antigen specificity is unknown. The CDR3 spans 14 residues. V lost 2 bases and J lost 4, with 11 bases in between. Looked up from germline, CDR1 is MNHEY and CDR2 is SVGAGI. TCRdb's copy holds only in-frame clones and misses some; the assay was immunoSEQ multiplex PCR. The data hold around 54,000 clones, with 80% to 90% observed a single time. Time point given: baseline, week 1 (first vaccination visit). Treatment here: pre-vaccination baseline after standard-of-care therapy. The data originate from a study of a mutant IDH1 vaccine in newly diagnosed glioma. Overall study: Antecedent treatment encompassed radiotherapy, temozolomide, or their combination; the majority received both.

Notes on the study in general: Vaccination elicited immune responses in 93.3% of patients.

Sequenced here: PBMCs, sampled from a glioma patient treated with radiotherapy, temozolomide or both. This clonotype was obtained from a man aged 18 to 35 with glioma. V gene TRBV6-5 combines with J gene TRBJ1-1; TRBD1 is a possible D gene (5 bases). CDR3 loop: CASSYRGVFTEAFF. The CDR3, as DNA: TGTGCCAGCAGTTACCGAGGGGTGTTCACTGAAGCTTTCTTT.